This is a list of T cell receptor beta chains from one sample in a study of metastatic and nonmetastatic thyroid tumors. TCRdb ran MiXCR on the PCR reads. The sample consists of 7,500 to 10,000 clones, approximately 30% of them appearing once. Sequencing used adjacent normal tissue. These receptors were collected from a female donor with papillary thyroid cancer or a benign thyroid nodule (not recorded which). Some clones in this sample may be carry-over from other donors' samples. Both conserved end residues are part of each CDR3. A D gene is named only where the DNA matches it firmly. Clone size is given for some rows only: seen once, a few or many times, or a class if the clone is expanded.

j_call v_call clone_size d_call cdr3_aa cdr3_nt
TRBJ1-2 TRBV9 once - CASSLHRTEPPGGYTF TGTGCCAGCAGCCTCCACAGGACCGAGCCGCCTGGTGGCTACACCTTC
TRBJ1-4 TRBV28 medium-sized TRBD1 CASSTGTGNEKLFF TGTGCCAGCAGTACCGGGACAGGGAATGAAAAACTGTTTTTT
TRBJ1-1 TRBV28 few - CASSFRIELNTEAFF TGTGCCAGCAGTTTTAGGATAGAACTTAACACTGAAGCTTTCTTT
TRBJ2-3 TRBV15 - TRBD2 CATSRDRAGGTDTQYF TGTGCCACCAGCAGAGATCGAGCGGGAGGCACAGATACGCAGTATTTT
TRBJ2-1 TRBV10-1 - TRBD2 CASSESGGYNGQFF TGCGCCAGCAGCGAGTCGGGGGGATACAATGGGCAGTTCTTC
TRBJ2-1 TRBV24-1 - TRBD2 CATSDRGGGYNEQFF TGTGCCACCAGTGATCGGGGGGGGGGCTACAATGAGCAGTTCTTC
TRBJ1-2 TRBV6-1 few - CASGGSSDSNYGYTF TGTGCCAGCGGAGGATCGTCGGACTCTAACTATGGCTACACCTTC
TRBJ2-2 TRBV24-1 - TRBD2 CATSDPPPAGGPNTGELFF TGTGCCACCAGTGACCCTCCCCCCGCGGGGGGGCCGAACACCGGGGAGCTGTTTTTT
TRBJ1-5 TRBV3-1 medium-sized - CASSQGYSNQPQHF TGTGCCAGCAGCCAGGGTTACAGCAATCAGCCCCAGCATTTT
TRBJ1-5 TRBV6-4 large - CASSDSPMPGTDQPQHF TGTGCCAGCAGTGACTCTCCGATGCCAGGAACGGATCAGCCCCAGCATTTT
TRBJ2-5 TRBV2 few - CASTEINQDTQYF TGTGCCAGCACGGAAATCAACCAAGATACCCAGTACTTC
TRBJ2-1 TRBV7-2 many - CASSLDRANEQFF TGTGCCAGCAGCTTGGACCGGGCCAATGAGCAGTTCTTC
TRBJ2-7 TRBV14 few - CASSFVTGTNYEQYF TGTGCCAGCAGTTTTGTTACCGGGACCAACTACGAGCAGTACTTC
TRBJ2-7 TRBV12-3/TRBV12-4 - - CASSLSPGWEQYF TGTGCCAGCAGCTTGAGTCCGGGTTGGGAGCAGTACTTC
TRBJ2-2 TRBV20-1 few TRBD2 CSAYSPGLAGGPGELFF TGCAGTGCTTATTCTCCGGGACTAGCGGGAGGCCCCGGGGAGCTGTTTTTT
TRBJ1-5 TRBV6-1 few - CASMGQVNQPQHF TGTGCCAGCATGGGGCAGGTCAATCAGCCCCAGCATTTT
TRBJ1-5 TRBV5-1 - - CASSEGGGNQPQHF TGCGCCAGCAGCGAGGGGGGTGGCAATCAGCCCCAGCATTTT